The 9 T cell receptor beta chains listed next were all sequenced from one sample in a study of shared clonotypes between healthy human individuals. Method: immunoSEQ multiplex PCR; TCRdb's copy keeps in-frame clones and lacks some. The sample lists approximately 1.4 million clones; 95% to 99% were seen once. The sample comprised naive CD4+ T cells sorted from blood. Subset reported: CD45RA+ positively selected. These receptors came from a man aged 25-40 years in good health.

The chain has TRBV4-1 and TRBJ2-2; 10 nucleotides align to TRBD2. Per the germline V gene, CDR1 is MGHRA and CDR2 is YSYEKL. This CDR3 region has 15 residues. Trimming cost V 7 bases and J 5 bases; bases outside gene matches: 7. CDR3 sequence (DNA): TGCGCCAGCACCTCTAGCGGGAGTGGGACCGGGGAGCTGTTTTTT. Translation gives CASTSSGSGTGELFF.

J is TRBJ1-1 and V is TRBV27, with unresolved D. This CDR3 spans 11 amino acids. Germline CDR1 MNHEY, CDR2 SMNVEV (reference sequence). Trimming pared 11 bases from V and 10 bases from J, leaving 17 bases between. The CDR3 DNA reads as TGTGCCGTTGTAGGAACGCGTAGAGCTTTCTTT. This sequence encodes CAVVGTRRAFF.

This chain links TRBV29-1 with TRBJ2-3; possibly TRBD1 or TRBD2 for D (5 bases each). CDR1 and CDR2 (germline): SQVTM, ANQGSEA. The CDR3 sequence is 13 residues long. V lost 7 bases and J lost 2, with 13 bases in between. For the CDR3, the DNA is TGCAGCGCGAGGGGCAGAGCCACAGATACGCAGTATTTT. Residues: CSARGRATDTQYF.

The V and J genes are TRBV18 and TRBJ2-4; 9 bases match TRBD1. Germline loops: CDR1 KGHSH, CDR2 LQKENI. This CDR3 region has 14 residues. J gave up 7 bases and V 2 bases, and 3 bases lay outside the gene matches. The CDR3, as DNA: TGTGCCAGCTCACCAGGGACAGGGAGGAACATTCAGTACTTC. It encodes CASSPGTGRNIQYF.

This chain connects TRBV11-3 to TRBJ2-7; D remains unclear. V gave up 3 bases and J gave up 5 bases, with 14 bases separating them. This CDR3 comprises 14 residues. The germline CDR1 and CDR2 sequences are SGHNT and YENEEA. DNA for the CDR3: TGTGCCAGCAGCTTCTCGGCTTCCGACAACGAGCAGTACTTC. This encodes CASSFSASDNEQYF.

The rearrangement uses TRBV28 and TRBJ1-2; the match to TRBD1 covers 8 bases. Germline V lookup: CDR1 MDHEN, CDR2 SYDVKM. J was trimmed by 2 bases and V by 5 bases; bases with no gene match: 4. CDR3 length: 14 amino acids. CDR3 region: CASSLRGPNYGYTF. The CDR3 DNA follows: TGTGCCAGCAGTCTCAGGGGGCCCAACTATGGCTACACCTTC.

The gene calls are TRBV6-1 and TRBJ2-7, with a tentative D call TRBD2 (6 bases). The CDR3 has 15 residues. Germline CDR1 is MNHNS and CDR2 is SASEGT. V dropped 0 bases and J dropped 5 bases, with 14 bases sitting between them. The CDR3 DNA reads TGTGCCAGCAGTGAAGCGCTTCTACTAGCTGACGAGCAGTACTTC. It yields the protein CASSEALLLADEQYF.

This chain's CDR3 is CASSLFSSGSVEQYF. For the CDR3, the DNA is TGTGCCAGCAGCTTGTTTAGTAGCGGGAGTGTTGAGCAGTACTTC. The chain uses TRBV5-6 and TRBJ2-7, with 9 bases that match TRBD2. This CDR3 region has 15 residues. Trimming at V came to 1 base and at J to 7 bases, leaving 9 bases not matched to a gene. Germline loops: CDR1 SGHDT, CDR2 YYEEEE.

The chain combines TRBV4-3 with TRBJ2-1, with D maybe TRBD2 (6 bases). In germline, CDR1 is LGHNA, CDR2 YSLEER. This CDR3 is built from 19 residues. Between the trimmed V and J ends, which lost 0 bases and 4 bases, there was a span of 22 bases. CDR3 in amino acids: CASSQDLRLASGRYNEQFF. CDR3 in DNA: TGCGCCAGCAGCCAAGATCTAAGGCTAGCGAGTGGGAGATACAATGAGCAGTTCTTC.